The 18 T cell receptor beta chains listed next were all sequenced from one sample in a study of blood T cell repertoires in COVID-19. Repertoires were generated with immunoSEQ multiplex PCR, while TCRdb's copy carries only in-frame clones and drops some. The table includes about 190,000 clones, approximately 90% detected once. Material for sequencing was peripheral blood. The receptors come from a human donor in a cohort sampled during active COVID-19.

V gene TRBV30 combines with J gene TRBJ2-7; D might be TRBD1 (5 bases). The germline V and J ends were trimmed by 0 bases and 4 bases, with 10 bases remaining between them. This CDR3 spans 13 amino acids. CDR1 is GTSNPN and CDR2 is SVGIG in the germline V gene (reference sequence). The CDR3: CAWSVGVSYEQYF. The DNA of the CDR3 is TGTGCCTGGAGTGTAGGGGTTTCGTACGAGCAGTACTTC.

The V gene is TRBV3-1 (or the pseudogene TRBV3-2), the J gene TRBJ2-1, with 10 nucleotides matching TRBD2. This CDR3 comprises 23 residues. Germline V gives CDR1 LGHDT, CDR2 YNNKEL (reference sequence). V gave up 1 base and J gave up 7 bases; unmatched junction bases: 28. In DNA, the CDR3 is TGTGCCAGCAGCCAAGGAGGACAGGGAGGAAGCGGGAGGGCCGATCGTTTTTGTAATGAGCAGTTCTTC. This encodes CASSQGGQGGSGRADRFCNEQFF.

The rearrangement joins TRBV4-1 to TRBJ2-1; TRBD2 agrees at 11 bases. The J segment lost 2 bases and the V segment lost 2 bases, leaving 5 bases of the junction unmatched. This CDR3 is built from 17 residues. CDR1 is MGHRA, CDR2 YSYEKL, per germline. CDR3 nucleotides: TGCGCCAGCAGCCAATTTAGCGGGAGGGCCACCTACAATGAGCAGTTCTTC. This sequence encodes CASSQFSGRATYNEQFF.

This rearrangement joins TRBV7-8 to TRBJ2-3, with 7 bases that match TRBD1. V lost 11 bases, J lost 2 bases, and 10 bases stayed unmatched. Germline V gene sequence: CDR1 SGHVS, CDR2 FQNEAQ. The CDR3 length is 14 residues. The CDR3 DNA follows: TGTGCCTCGGGACAGAGAGACCTCACAGATACGCAGTATTTT. Amino acid sequence: CASGQRDLTDTQYF.

In its sample, this clone was seen a few times. The chain employs TRBV7-9 and TRBJ1-6; 9 bases are shared with TRBD1. The length of the CDR3 is 13 residues. Trimming removed 5 bases from V and 8 bases from J; junction bases left unmatched: 1. Germline loops: CDR1 SEHNR, CDR2 FQNEAQ (reference sequence). The CDR3 nucleotides read TGTGCCAGCAGCCGGGACAGGGATTCACCCCTCCACTTT. Translation gives CASSRDRDSPLHF.

The chain carries TRBV4-2 and TRBJ2-1; 8 bases are a match to TRBD2. The CDR3 sequence is 15 residues long. Per the germline V gene, CDR1 is LGHNA and CDR2 is YNFKEQ. Germline trimming cut 4 bases from V and 3 bases from J; bases unmatched to any gene: 5. The chain's CDR3 is CASSLREGSYNEQFF. DNA of the CDR3: TGTGCCAGCAGCCTCCGGGAGGGGAGCTACAATGAGCAGTTCTTC.

The rearrangement joins TRBV5-1 to TRBJ1-2; D is unresolved. Germline lookup yields CDR1 SGHRS and CDR2 YFSETQ. V was pared by 0 bases and J by 4 bases, with 10 bases between. The CDR3 loop spans 14 amino acids. The CDR3 DNA reads TGCGCCAGCAGCTTGGAGGCAGGTGGCTATGGCTACACCTTC. Residues: CASSLEAGGYGYTF.

The V call is TRBV6-2 or TRBV6-3, the J call TRBJ2-7; D unresolved. Trimming shortened V by 2 bases and J by 2 bases, and 7 bases separated the two germline ends. This CDR3 is built from 13 residues. Germline-derived CDR1 and CDR2 are MNHEY and SVGEGT. The CDR3 region is CASSYHPAYEQYF. The CDR3 DNA sequence: TGTGCCAGCAGTTACCACCCAGCCTACGAGCAGTACTTC.

In nucleotides, the CDR3 is TGTGCCAGCAGCTTAGACTATTTGGGCATTCAGTACTTC. It encodes CASSLDYLGIQYF. The rearrangement links TRBV7-2 to TRBJ2-4; D remains ambiguous. The CDR3 has 13 residues. V lost 1 base to trimming and J lost 9 bases, with 10 bases between them. In germline, CDR1 is SGHTA, CDR2 FQGNSA.

This clone was seen a handful of times. The chain uses TRBV5-8 and TRBJ1-1; D gene uncertain. Trimming pared 1 base from V and 5 bases from J, leaving 6 bases between. Germline V gives CDR1 SGHTS, CDR2 YDEGEE. The CDR3 contains 12 residues. CDR3 sequence (DNA): TGTGCCAGCAGCTTGCGGAGGACTGAAGCTTTCTTT. The encoded protein is CASSLRRTEAFF.

The V and J genes are TRBV5-8 and TRBJ1-1; a possible D gene is TRBD1 (5 bases). CDR3 length: 14 amino acids. From germline, CDR1 is SGHTS and CDR2 YDEGEE. Trimming took 6 bases from V and 1 from J, leaving 13 bases between them. The CDR3 region is CASTLGGANTEAFF. CDR3 in DNA: TGTGCCAGCACCCTCGGCGGGGCGAACACTGAAGCTTTCTTT.

This clone has a single count. This chain uses TRBV10-3 with TRBJ2-7, with TRBD2 matching 11 bases. Germline V CDR1 and CDR2: ENHRY, SYGVKD. Trimming removed 2 bases from V and 2 bases from J; junction bases left unmatched: 2. The CDR3 consists of 15 residues. CDR3 in amino acids: CAISELAGGPYEQYF. CDR3 DNA sequence: TGTGCCATCAGTGAGCTAGCGGGAGGCCCCTACGAGCAGTACTTC.

The chain employs TRBV27 and TRBJ2-3, with a tentative D call TRBD2 (5 bases). There are 12 residues in the CDR3. V lost 6 bases, J lost 4 bases, and 8 bases lay in between. Per germline, CDR1 MNHEY and CDR2 SMNVEV (reference sequence). The CDR3 loop reads CASRASSDTQYF. CDR3 DNA: TGTGCCAGCAGGGCTAGCTCAGATACGCAGTATTTT.

The chain combines TRBV30 with TRBJ2-7; D is possibly TRBD1 (6 bases). CDR3 length: 16 amino acids. V was pared by 2 bases and J by 6 bases, with 23 bases between. Germline V CDR1 and CDR2: GTSNPN, SVGIG (reference sequence). CDR3: CAWSTGVVRGLSEQYF. The DNA of the CDR3 is TGTGCCTGGAGTACTGGTGTCGTCAGGGGCCTCTCCGAGCAGTACTTC.

The rearrangement uses TRBV14 and TRBJ2-5; D gene ambiguous. CDR3 length: 13 residues. V gave up 4 bases and J gave up 5 bases, with 11 bases separating them. CDR1 SGHDN and CDR2 FVKESK come from the germline V gene. The CDR3 loop is CASSRGPVETQYF. The CDR3 DNA is TGTGCCAGCAGCCGTGGGCCGGTTGAGACCCAGTACTTC.

The V call is TRBV4-3, the J call TRBJ2-6; the match to TRBD2 covers 10 bases. CDR1 and CDR2 (germline): LGHNA, YSLEER. Trimming at V came to 0 bases and at J to 3 bases, leaving 11 bases not matched to a gene. CDR3 size: 20 residues. The CDR3 coding sequence is TGCGCCAGCAGCCAAGATCCCAGCGGGGGGGCTGTCAGTGGGGCCAACGTCCTGACTTTC. Translated, it gives CASSQDPSGGAVSGANVLTF.

The genes are TRBV28 and TRBJ2-3; TRBD2 aligns across 7 bases. CDR3 length equals 13 residues. Germline CDR1 is MDHEN and CDR2 is SYDVKM. V lost 2 bases and J lost 12; bases outside the gene matches: 8. This CDR3 is CASSLDGRASQYF. CDR3 coding DNA: TGTGCCAGCAGTTTAGATGGGAGGGCCTCACAGTATTTT. The entire variable domain, with the rest obtained from reference TRBV28 and TRBJ2-3, is as follows: DVKVTQSSRYLVKRTGEKVFLECVQDMDHENMFWYRQDPGLGLRLIYFSYDVKMKEKGDIPEGYSVSREKKERFSLILESASTNQTSMYLCASSLDGRASQYFGPGTRLTVL.

The chain couples TRBV18 to TRBJ1-1; TRBD1 matches 7 bases. Losses at the gene ends were 6 bases for V and 4 bases for J; bases not matched to a gene: 8. The germline V gene encodes CDR1 KGHSH and CDR2 LQKENI. The CDR3 covers 14 residues. The CDR3 sequence is CASSRQGSGTEAFF. CDR3 in DNA: TGTGCCAGCTCGCGACAGGGCTCGGGCACTGAAGCTTTCTTT.